This T cell receptor (beta chain) comes out of a study of T cells in Graves' hyperthyroidism and ophthalmopathy. On the study more broadly: Any treatment followed the collection of peripheral blood at initial diagnosis.

This CDR3 is 11 amino acids long. Germline CDR1 is SQVTM and CDR2 is ANQGSEA. Trimming stripped 6 bases from V and 1 base from J, with 7 bases between. The table lists this clonotype with a few counts. Antigen: not known. The CDR3 regions of TCR beta were amplified from RNA transcripts. A set of HTBI primers served as the primers for a first-round RT-PCR of the TCR CDR3. TCRdb recomputed calls from the multiplex PCR reads with MiXCR, one row per CDR3 protein. The table records 300,000 to 500,000 distinct CDR3 sequences, 14% to 15% of them present only once. Fresh peripheral blood, around 9.5 ml, yielded the PBMCs. Findings and limits, study-wide: Among thyroid clonotypes expanded above 0.001, most also appeared in blood.

The sample consisted of blood. The sequence was collected from a woman in her twenties or thirties with Graves' hyperthyroidism. The chain is built from TRBV29-1 and TRBJ2-7, with D uncertain. This CDR3 is CSVSISYEQYF. CDR3 sequence (DNA): TGCAGCGTGAGCATTTCCTACGAGCAGTACTTC.